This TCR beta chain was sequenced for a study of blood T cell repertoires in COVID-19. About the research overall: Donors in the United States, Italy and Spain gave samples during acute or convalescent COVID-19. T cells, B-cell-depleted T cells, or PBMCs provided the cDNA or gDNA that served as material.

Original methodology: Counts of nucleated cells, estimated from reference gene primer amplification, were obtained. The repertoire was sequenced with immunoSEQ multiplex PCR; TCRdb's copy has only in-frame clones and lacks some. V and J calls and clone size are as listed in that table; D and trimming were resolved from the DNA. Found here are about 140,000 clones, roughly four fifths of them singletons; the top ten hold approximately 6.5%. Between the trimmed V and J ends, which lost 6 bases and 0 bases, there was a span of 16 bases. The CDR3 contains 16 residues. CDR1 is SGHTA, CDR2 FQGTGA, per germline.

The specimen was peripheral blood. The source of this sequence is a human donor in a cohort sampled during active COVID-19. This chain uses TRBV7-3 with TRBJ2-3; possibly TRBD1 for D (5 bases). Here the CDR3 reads CASSPNAGPSTDTQYF. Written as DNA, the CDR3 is TGTGCCAGCAGTCCTAACGCAGGGCCGAGCACAGATACGCAGTATTTT.